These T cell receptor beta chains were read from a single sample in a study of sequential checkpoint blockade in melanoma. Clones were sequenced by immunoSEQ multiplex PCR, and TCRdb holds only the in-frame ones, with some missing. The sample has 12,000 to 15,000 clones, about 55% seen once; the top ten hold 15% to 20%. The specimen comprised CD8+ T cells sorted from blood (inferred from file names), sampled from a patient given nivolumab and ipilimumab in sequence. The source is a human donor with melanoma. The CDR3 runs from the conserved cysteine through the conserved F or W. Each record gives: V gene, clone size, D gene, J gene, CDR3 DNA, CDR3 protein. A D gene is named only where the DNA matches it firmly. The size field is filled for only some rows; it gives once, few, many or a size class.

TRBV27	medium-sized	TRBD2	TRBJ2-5	TGTGCCAGCAAATCGAGGGGAGGGCGTGAGACCCAGTACTTC	CASKSRGGRETQYF
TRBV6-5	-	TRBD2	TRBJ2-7	TGTGCCAGCAGTCCGGTAGCGGGAGATCTCTACGAGCAGTACTTC	CASSPVAGDLYEQYF
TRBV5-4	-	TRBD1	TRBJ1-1	TGTGCCAGCAGAACAGGGGAGAACACTGAAGCTTTCTTT	CASRTGENTEAFF
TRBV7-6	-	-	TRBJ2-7	TGTGCCAGCAGCTTAGCACATACCTCCTACGAGCAGTACTTC	CASSLAHTSYEQYF
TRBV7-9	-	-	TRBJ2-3	TGTGCCAGCAGCTTAGAGACTTGGGGCACAGATACGCAGTATTTT	CASSLETWGTDTQYF
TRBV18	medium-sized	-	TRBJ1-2	TGTGCCAGCTCCCCGGGGACACCCTATGGCTACACCTTC	CASSPGTPYGYTF
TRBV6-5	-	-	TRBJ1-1	TGTGCCAGCAGTTACACCAGGCGAACTGAAGCTTTCTTT	CASSYTRRTEAFF
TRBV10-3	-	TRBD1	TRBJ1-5	TGTGCCATCAGTGTCACAGGGGGCCATCAGCCCCAGCATTTT	CAISVTGGHQPQHF
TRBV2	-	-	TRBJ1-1	TGTGCCAGCAGTGAATTTGGAGGGGTTCTTCCCACTGAAGCTTTCTTT	CASSEFGGVLPTEAFF
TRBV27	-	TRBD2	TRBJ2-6	TGTGCCAGCAGTTTAGCGGGGGGGACTGGGGCCAACGTCCTGACTTTC	CASSLAGGTGANVLTF
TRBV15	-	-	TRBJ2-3	TGTGCCACCAGCAGAGCGGAGCGGAGCACAGATACGCAGTATTTT	CATSRAERSTDTQYF
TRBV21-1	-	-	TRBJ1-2	TGTGCCAGCAGCAAAAGGACAGGGACTTCAGTAGACTATGGCTACACCTTC	CASSKRTGTSVDYGYTF
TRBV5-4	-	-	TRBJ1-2	TGTGCCAGCAGCTCTGCCCTGGGTGGAGGGGAAGGCTACACCTTC	CASSSALGGGEGYTF
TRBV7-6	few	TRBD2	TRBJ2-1	TGTGCCAGCAGCTTGGGACTAGCGGGGGTTGAGCAGTTCTTC	CASSLGLAGVEQFF
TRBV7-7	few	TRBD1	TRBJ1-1	TGCGCCAGCAGCCTGAGGACAGGGGGGAACACTGAAGCTTTCTTT	CASSLRTGGNTEAFF
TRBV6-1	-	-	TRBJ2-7	TGTGCCAGCAGTGAAGGTTGGGGGCGCTACGAGCAGTACTTC	CASSEGWGRYEQYF
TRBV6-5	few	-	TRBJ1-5	TGTGCCAGCAGTTACTCCCGACAGTGGCTCCAGCCCCAGCATTTT	CASSYSRQWLQPQHF
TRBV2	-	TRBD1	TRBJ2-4	TGTGCCAGCAGCCCCTTGACAGGGCGGAAAAACATTCAGTACTTC	CASSPLTGRKNIQYF
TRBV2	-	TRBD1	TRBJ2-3	TGTGCCAGCAGTGAAGCGAGAGGGACAGGGGCAGATACGCAGTATTTT	CASSEARGTGADTQYF
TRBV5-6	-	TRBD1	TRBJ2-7	TGTGCCAGCAGCTCGATAGGACAGGACTACGAGCAGTACTTC	CASSSIGQDYEQYF
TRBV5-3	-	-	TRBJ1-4	TGTGCCAGCAGCTTGGCACAGGGAAATGAAAAACTGTTTTTT	CASSLAQGNEKLFF
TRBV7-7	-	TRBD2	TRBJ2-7	TGTGCCAGCAGCCCCAATCTAGCGGGAGGTTACGAGCAGTACTTC	CASSPNLAGGYEQYF
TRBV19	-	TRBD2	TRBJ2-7	TGTGCCAGTAGTATATTGGGGGGGGACCTGGAGGAGCAGTACTTC	CASSILGGDLEEQYF
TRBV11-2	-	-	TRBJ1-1	TGTGCCAGCAGCTTAGTCTCGTCAGGGCGGACTGAAGCTTTCTTT	CASSLVSSGRTEAFF
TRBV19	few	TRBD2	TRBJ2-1	TGTGCCAGTACGAATAGCGGGAGAAACAATGAGCAGTTCTTC	CASTNSGRNNEQFF
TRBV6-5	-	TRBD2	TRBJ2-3	TGTGCCAGCATCGAAGCGGGGGACTCCACAGATACGCAGTATTTT	CASIEAGDSTDTQYF
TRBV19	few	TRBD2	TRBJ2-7	TGTGCCAGTAGCCTTAGCGGGAGGGCCAACGAGCAGTACTTC	CASSLSGRANEQYF
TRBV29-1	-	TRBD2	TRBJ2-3	TGCAGCGTTGAAGAAATTGGAGTAGCGGGGGGGCCAGTAATGACAGATACGCAGTATTTT	CSVEEIGVAGGPVMTDTQYF
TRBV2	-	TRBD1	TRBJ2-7	TGTGCCAGCAGTGGAATGGGACAGGGGTTGATTGACTACGAGCAGTACTTC	CASSGMGQGLIDYEQYF
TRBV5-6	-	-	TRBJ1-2	TGTGCCAGCAGCTTGGACAACGGGGGCTACACCTTC	CASSLDNGGYTF
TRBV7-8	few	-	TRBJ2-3	TGTGCCAGCAGTTATAGACGGGAGCGCACAGATACGCAGTATTTT	CASSYRRERTDTQYF
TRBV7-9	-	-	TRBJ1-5	TGTGCCAGCAGCTCGGCCTGGGGGGATCAGCCCCAGCATTTT	CASSSAWGDQPQHF
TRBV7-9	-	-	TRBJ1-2	TGTGCCAGCAGCCGTGAGCCTACCGCTAACTATGGCTACACCTTC	CASSREPTANYGYTF
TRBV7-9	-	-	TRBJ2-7	TGTGCCAGCAGCCGGTATAGCTCCTACGAGCAGTACTTC	CASSRYSSYEQYF
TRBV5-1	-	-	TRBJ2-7	TGCGCCAGCAGCTTGGTCGGGAGCAACTACGAGCAGTACTTC	CASSLVGSNYEQYF
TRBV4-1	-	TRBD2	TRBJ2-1	TGCGCCAGCAGCCCAAGAGACTTAGCGGGAGGGCCTCACAATGAGCAGTTCTTC	CASSPRDLAGGPHNEQFF
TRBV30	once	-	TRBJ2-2	TGTGCCTGGAGTCCTTACTGCGGGGAGCTGTTTTTT	CAWSPYCGELFF
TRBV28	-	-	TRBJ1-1	TGTGCCAGCAGTCAGGGTTCTAACACTGAAGCTTTCTTT	CASSQGSNTEAFF
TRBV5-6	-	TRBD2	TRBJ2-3	TGTGCCAGCAGCTTGGAGGTAGCGGGGGGGCCCGATACGCAGTATTTT	CASSLEVAGGPDTQYF
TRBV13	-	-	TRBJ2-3	TGTGCCAGCAGCTTAGGCCGAGGCCCCCTGGCGCAGTATTTT	CASSLGRGPLAQYF
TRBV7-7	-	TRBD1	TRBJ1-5	TGTGCCAGCAGCTTAGAAGGACAGGGGTGTCAGCCCCAGCATTTT	CASSLEGQGCQPQHF
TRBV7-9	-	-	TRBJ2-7	TGTGCCAGCGTGCCCGTAGAGTCTCCCTACGAGCAGTACTTC	CASVPVESPYEQYF
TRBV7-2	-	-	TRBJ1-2	TGTGCCAGCAGCACGGGACTGGACGGTCCCTACACCTTC	CASSTGLDGPYTF
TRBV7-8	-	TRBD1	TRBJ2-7	TGTGCCAGCAGCATAAAACTCGGGACAGGGGTCTACGAGCAGTACTTC	CASSIKLGTGVYEQYF
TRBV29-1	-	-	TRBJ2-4	TGCAGCGTTGAAGGGGGGGGCCTATCCAAAAACATTCAGTACTTC	CSVEGGGLSKNIQYF
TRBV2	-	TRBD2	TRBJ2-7	TGTGCCAGCAGTCCAACTCGGGCTAGCGGGTACTACGAGCAGTACTTC	CASSPTRASGYYEQYF
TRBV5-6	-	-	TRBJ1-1	TGTGCCAGCAGCTCAGTGAACACTGAAGCTTTCTTT	CASSSVNTEAFF
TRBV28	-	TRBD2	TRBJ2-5	TGTGCCAGCACGTTAACTGGGACTAGCGGGGAGACCCAGTACTTC	CASTLTGTSGETQYF
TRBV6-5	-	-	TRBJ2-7	TGTGCCAGCAGTTACTCAACAGGGAGCGAGCAGTACTTC	CASSYSTGSEQYF
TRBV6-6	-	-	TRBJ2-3	TGTGCCAGCTCACTTAGCACGACTAGCACAGATACGCAGTATTTT	CASSLSTTSTDTQYF
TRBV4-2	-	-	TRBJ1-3	TGTGCCAGCAGCCAAGGAGAGAGGAACACCATATATTTT	CASSQGERNTIYF
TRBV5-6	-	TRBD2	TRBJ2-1	TGTGCCAGCAGCCCGGGGACTAGGAATGAGCAGTTCTTC	CASSPGTRNEQFF
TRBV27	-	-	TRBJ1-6	TGTGCCAGCACCCTGACAGCCCCATGGGATTCACCCCTCCACTTT	CASTLTAPWDSPLHF
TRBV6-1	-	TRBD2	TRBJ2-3	TGTGCCATAATCAAGGGACTAGGGACAGATACGCAGTATTTT	CAIIKGLGTDTQYF
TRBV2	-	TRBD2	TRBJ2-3	TGTGCCAGCAGCCCCATACCTCTAGCGGGAGGTACCATCGATACGCAGTATTTT	CASSPIPLAGGTIDTQYF
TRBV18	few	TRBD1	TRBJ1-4	TGTGCCAGCTCACTCACACACCTATCGACAGGGGTTAATGAAAAACTGTTTTTT	CASSLTHLSTGVNEKLFF
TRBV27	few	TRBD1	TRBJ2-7	TGTGCCAGCAGTTTATACCGGGACAGGGAGGGCGAGCAGTACTTC	CASSLYRDREGEQYF